The 3 T cell receptor beta chains listed next were all sequenced from one sample in a study of cytomegalovirus exposure and HLA in healthy donors. Clones were sequenced by immunoSEQ multiplex PCR, and TCRdb holds only the in-frame ones, with some missing. The sample shows some 70,000 clones, 85% of them seen only once. The sequenced sample was PBMCs. These receptors were obtained from a young man in good health and CMV-seronegative.

This clone was seen more than once but under ten times. This chain joins TRBV7-2 and TRBJ2-5; 13 positions agree with TRBD2. The CDR3 is 18 residues long. V dropped 6 bases and J dropped 5; count of bases not matched to a gene: 15. Germline V CDR1 and CDR2: SGHTA, FQGNSA. In nucleotides, the CDR3 is TGTGCCAGCAGTCAACACCTACTAGCGGGGGGGAAATTGGAGACCCAGTACTTC. It yields the protein CASSQHLLAGGKLETQYF.

Here the CDR3 reads CASSLDTGGTEAFF. The CDR3 bases are TGCGCCAGCAGCTTGGACACAGGGGGCACTGAAGCTTTCTTT. The chain is built from TRBV5-1 and TRBJ1-1; 8 bases align to TRBD1. This CDR3 is 14 amino acids long. From germline, CDR1 is SGHRS and CDR2 YFSETQ. Trimming removed 0 bases from V and 4 bases from J; junction bases left unmatched: 2.

CDR3 coding DNA: TGTGCCAGCAGCTTGACTAGCGGCACAGATACGCAGTATTTT. It yields the protein CASSLTSGTDTQYF. V usage is TRBV7-7 and J usage is TRBJ2-3, with TRBD2 identical over 8 bases. Germline assignment: CDR1 SSHAT and CDR2 FNYEAQ (reference sequence). The CDR3 runs 14 residues. Trimming at V came to 3 bases and at J to 1 base, leaving 0 bases not matched to a gene.